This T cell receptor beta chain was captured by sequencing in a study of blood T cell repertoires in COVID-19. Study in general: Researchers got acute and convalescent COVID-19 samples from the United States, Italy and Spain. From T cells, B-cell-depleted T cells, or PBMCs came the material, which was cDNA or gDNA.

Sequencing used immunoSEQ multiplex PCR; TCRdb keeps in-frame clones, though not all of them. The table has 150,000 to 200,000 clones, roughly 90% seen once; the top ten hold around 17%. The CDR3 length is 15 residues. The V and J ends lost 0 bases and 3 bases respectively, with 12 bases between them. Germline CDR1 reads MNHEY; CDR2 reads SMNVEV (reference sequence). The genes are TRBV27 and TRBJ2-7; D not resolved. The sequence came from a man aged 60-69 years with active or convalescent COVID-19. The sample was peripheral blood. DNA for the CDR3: TGTGCCAGCAGTTTATCCCCAAATCAATTCTACGAGCAGTACTTC. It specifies CASSLSPNQFYEQYF.